The T cell receptor (beta chain) described here comes from a study of cytomegalovirus exposure and HLA in healthy donors. Primers: 60 Vbeta forward and 13 Jbeta reverse. Original processing notes: In a later analysis, the count reached some 75 million unique TCR beta chains, with 10 million to 14 million shared. Data came from immunoSEQ multiplex PCR; TCRdb stores just in-frame clones and leaves some out. The V and J calls and clone size were taken over from that table, and D and trimming were inferred from the DNA. The repertoire includes around 110,000 clones, under 80% of them detected once, and roughly 3.6% sits in the top ten. Worth noting for this clone: Its specificity is unknown.

Germline V gene sequence: CDR1 ENHRY, CDR2 SYGVKD. CDR3 length: 15 residues. J lost 7 bases, V lost 1 base, and 8 bases had no gene match. Study results and limitations: Within an earlier analysis, most TCR beta V segments proved productive either about 87% or about 30% of the time. Most TCR sequences were uncommon, yet certain public TCRs appeared in many donors.

The rearrangement uses TRBV10-3 and TRBJ1-2; 8 nucleotides match TRBD1. Sequenced input: PBMCs. The clonotype comes from a man aged 55-75 years in good health and CMV-seronegative. This chain's CDR3 is CAISEFSGTGTGYTF. DNA for the CDR3: TGTGCCATCAGTGAGTTTTCCGGGACAGGAACTGGCTACACCTTC.